Presented here are 6 T cell receptor beta chains from one specimen sequenced in a study of T cells in Graves' hyperthyroidism and ophthalmopathy. Template material for amplifying TCR beta CDR3 regions consisted of RNA transcripts. With the HTBI primer set, the TCR CDR3 went through a first round of RT-PCR. TCRdb ran MiXCR on the multiplex PCR reads and lists one entry per CDR3 protein. Counted here are about 380,000 distinct CDR3 sequences, more than 14% occurring once; the ten biggest clones make up roughly 21%. The sample comprised blood. These TCRs come from a woman in her twenties or thirties with Graves' ophthalmopathy.

This clonotype has a count of ten or more. The chain recombines TRBV13 with TRBJ1-5; tentatively, D is TRBD1 (5 bases). This CDR3 is built from 17 residues. Trimming shortened V by 2 bases and J by 1 base, and 15 bases separated the two germline ends. CDR1 and CDR2 (germline): PRHDT, FYEKMQ (reference sequence). CDR3 sequence (DNA): TGTGCCAGCAGCTTAAACGGAGGGGCAGACAGCAATCAGCCCCAGCATTTT. This sequence encodes CASSLNGGADSNQPQHF.

This clonotype was observed many times. This chain connects TRBV3-1 to TRBJ2-1; a possible D gene is TRBD2 (6 bases). The CDR3 sequence is 14 residues long. Trimming took off 5 bases at V and 7 bases at J, with 15 bases between the two ends. Looked up from germline, CDR1 is LGHDT and CDR2 is YNNKEL (reference sequence). As DNA, the CDR3 is TGTGCCAGCAGCACCCGGACTATCCCTAATGAGCAGTTCTTC. It translates to CASSTRTIPNEQFF.

The CDR3 loop is CASSESGGAYTGELFF. The CDR3 DNA sequence: TGCGCCAGCAGTGAGTCCGGCGGGGCTTACACCGGGGAGCTGTTTTTT. The chain employs TRBV10-1 and TRBJ2-2; possibly TRBD2 for D (6 bases). V dropped 0 bases and J dropped 3 bases, with 11 bases sitting between them. Germline CDR1 and CDR2: WNHNN and SYGVQD (reference sequence). The CDR3 length is 16 residues.

This clonotype was counted many times. The V gene is TRBV3-1, the J gene TRBJ1-4; the match to TRBD1 covers 9 bases. CDR3 length: 16 amino acids. Germline-derived CDR1 and CDR2 are LGHDT and YNNKEL (reference sequence). J was trimmed by 0 bases and V by 4 bases; bases with no gene match: 3. The CDR3, as DNA: TGTGCCAGCAGCCCGGACAGGGGTTCAACTAATGAAAAACTGTTTTTT. Its translation is CASSPDRGSTNEKLFF.

The chain couples TRBV15 to TRBJ1-3; D is undetermined. Germline V gene lookup returns CDR1 LNHNV and CDR2 YYDKDF (reference sequence). The germline V and J ends were trimmed by 0 bases and 4 bases, with 16 bases remaining between them. This CDR3 has 17 residues. CDR3 sequence (DNA): TGTGCCACCAGCAGAGATCGATCGATGACGGCGGGAAACACCATATATTTT. Its translation is CATSRDRSMTAGNTIYF. Supplemented by reference TRBV15 and TRBJ1-3, the full variable domain reads DAMVIQNPRYQVTQFGKPVTLSCSQTLNHNVMYWYQQKSSQAPKLLFHYYDKDFNNEADTPDNFQSRRPNTSFCFLDIRSPGLGDTAMYLCATSRDRSMTAGNTIYFGEGSWLTVV.

The CDR3 reads CASSGRGPGELFF. The CDR3 nucleotides read TGTGCCAGTAGCGGCAGAGGGCCAGGGGAGCTGTTTTTT. The V call is TRBV19, the J call TRBJ2-2; TRBD2 might be the D (5 bases). The germline V gene has CDR1 LNHDA and CDR2 SQIVND (reference sequence). This CDR3 is built from 13 residues. V lost 6 bases and J 8 bases, leaving 13 bases between the germline ends.